One and the same sample provided the 19 T cell receptor beta chains below, sequenced in a study of beta chain features in type 1 diabetes. TCRB transcripts that were expressed got sequenced, as all of the isolated RNA had been reverse transcribed. Repertoires were generated with immunoSEQ multiplex PCR, while TCRdb's copy carries only in-frame clones and drops some. This sample yields about 360,000 clones, of which approximately 12% are seen a single time; 0.015% to 0.02% belongs to the top ten. Sequencing input: naive CD4+ T cells from blood. The receptors originated from a man aged 18 to 29 in good health.

There are many counts of this clone. CDR3 sequence reads: CASSFSGRELFF. The CDR3 DNA is TGTGCCAGCAGCTTTTCGGGAAGGGAGCTGTTTTTT. The chain links TRBV7-9 to TRBJ2-2, with D possibly being TRBD2 (5 bases). Trimming took 3 bases from V and 9 from J, leaving 8 bases between them. The CDR3 covers 12 residues. Germline values: CDR1 SEHNR, CDR2 FQNEAQ (reference sequence).

The chain employs TRBV5-4 and TRBJ1-2; tentatively, D is TRBD1 (6 bases). The CDR3 runs to 16 residues. The germline V gene has CDR1 SGHNT and CDR2 YYREEE (reference sequence). The ends were cut back, 0 bases at V and 5 bases at J, with 17 bases in the middle. DNA of the CDR3: TGTGCCAGCAGCTTGGCCTTAACAGGGAAGAATTATGGCTACACCTTC. It yields the protein CASSLALTGKNYGYTF.

This clone was observed a handful of times. This chain links TRBV18 with TRBJ1-1; the match to TRBD1 covers 7 bases. This CDR3 spans 17 amino acids. Per the germline V gene, CDR1 is KGHSH and CDR2 is LQKENI. J was trimmed by 4 bases and V by 3 bases; bases with no gene match: 14. In DNA, the CDR3 is TGTGCCAGCTCACCCACTACAGGGGTGTGGGGAACCACTGAAGCTTTCTTT. Its translation: CASSPTTGVWGTTEAFF.

This clone was recorded a few times. The chain recombines TRBV5-4 with TRBJ2-7; 8 nucleotides match TRBD1. This CDR3 contains 15 residues. Germline values: CDR1 SGHNT, CDR2 YYREEE (reference sequence). V lost 4 bases and J lost 4; bases outside the gene matches: 10. CDR3 coding DNA: TGTGCCAGCAGCCGCAAAGACAGGGGATATTACGAGCAGTACTTC. It specifies CASSRKDRGYYEQYF.

This clone showed up just a few times. The chain is built from TRBV7-3 and TRBJ2-3; tentative D call: TRBD2 (6 bases). V was clipped by 3 bases and J by 2 bases, with 18 bases between them. CDR1 SGHTA and CDR2 FQGTGA come from the germline V gene. This CDR3 comprises 17 residues. DNA for the CDR3: TGTGCCAGCAGCTTTAGAGGGCATGCGGGGTTCACAGATACGCAGTATTTT. Translated, it gives CASSFRGHAGFTDTQYF.

The rearrangement links TRBV7-3 to TRBJ2-7, with TRBD1 matching 7 bases. CDR3 size: 14 residues. V was clipped by 3 bases and J by 0 bases; unmatched bases: 2. The V gene's germline CDR1 is SGHTA and CDR2 FQGTGA. The CDR3 DNA reads TGTGCCAGCAGCTTGACAGGGAGCTCCTACGAGCAGTACTTC. Translating it yields CASSLTGSSYEQYF.

V is TRBV30 and J is TRBJ2-1; tentative D call: TRBD2 (5 bases). The CDR3 loop spans 13 amino acids. Germline V gene sequence: CDR1 GTSNPN, CDR2 SVGIG (reference sequence). Trimming took 0 bases from V and 8 from J, leaving 11 bases between them. The CDR3 protein is CAWSVRRADEQFF. The CDR3 DNA sequence: TGTGCCTGGAGTGTCAGGCGGGCTGATGAGCAGTTCTTC.

This clone was counted only a few times. The V call is TRBV19, the J call TRBJ2-3; TRBD1 is a possible D gene (6 bases). CDR1 is LNHDA and CDR2 is SQIVND in the germline V gene (reference sequence). Trimming removed 7 bases from V and 5 bases from J, with 16 bases in between. The CDR3 is made up of 14 amino acids. The CDR3, as DNA: TGTGCCAGTAATTCTAGGGGGTTGGAAGATACGCAGTATTTT. This codes for CASNSRGLEDTQYF.

This clone was detected only a few times. This chain links TRBV19 with TRBJ2-3; D not resolved. Per the germline V gene, CDR1 is LNHDA and CDR2 is SQIVND (reference sequence). This CDR3 has 13 amino acids. V was pared by 3 bases and J by 5 bases, with 9 bases between. In nucleotides, the CDR3 is TGTGCCAGTAGTATGCTGGGCAGAGATACGCAGTATTTT. Its protein product is CASSMLGRDTQYF.

This chain joins TRBV6-5 and TRBJ2-7, with 11 bases matching TRBD1. Germline lookup yields CDR1 MNHEY and CDR2 SVGAGI. The CDR3 is 13 amino acids. After removal of 5 bases from V and 5 bases from J, the junction contained 2 bases not matched to a gene. The CDR3 loop reads CASSTDRGHEQYF. CDR3 nucleotides: TGTGCCAGCAGTACGGACAGGGGGCACGAGCAGTACTTC.

In its sample, this clone was seen a few times. The chain joins TRBV7-9 to TRBJ1-1; 7 bases fit TRBD1. The germline gives CDR1 SEHNR, CDR2 FQNEAQ (reference sequence). The CDR3 contains 13 residues. V shed 5 bases, J shed 11 bases, and the junction held 11 bases outside the gene matches. DNA for the CDR3: TGTGCCAGCAGCCCAGGGGACAGTATGAACGCTTTCTTT. It specifies CASSPGDSMNAFF.

The genes are TRBV4-2 and TRBJ1-4; D uncertain. The V gene's germline CDR1 is LGHNA and CDR2 YNFKEQ. This CDR3 is 16 amino acids long. Trimming removed 1 base at V and 2 bases at J, with 11 bases between. The DNA for the CDR3 is TGTGCCAGCAGCCAAGTCGAGGGAGCGACTAATGAAAAACTGTTTTTT. Amino acids: CASSQVEGATNEKLFF.

V gene TRBV28 combines with J gene TRBJ2-7; D is perhaps TRBD2 (6 bases). The germline gives CDR1 MDHEN, CDR2 SYDVKM. The CDR3 spans 16 residues. V gave up 8 bases and J gave up 5 bases, with 25 bases separating them. Here the CDR3 reads CASVLGGTPQTHEQYF. Written as DNA, the CDR3 is TGTGCCAGCGTCCTTGGAGGGACCCCCCAAACACACGAGCAGTACTTC.

This chain links TRBV7-3 with TRBJ2-2; TRBD2 agrees at 12 bases. CDR3 length equals 17 residues. The V segment lost 0 bases and the J segment 6 bases; nucleotides outside the gene matches: 5. Per the germline V gene, CDR1 is SGHTA and CDR2 is FQGTGA. The CDR3 is CASSLTSSGGAAGELFF. For the CDR3, the DNA is TGTGCCAGCAGCTTAACGTCTAGCGGGGGGGCTGCCGGGGAGCTGTTTTTT.

This clone showed up just a few times. The genes are TRBV5-6 and TRBJ2-3; D gene unclear. This CDR3 is 11 amino acids long. The germline gives CDR1 SGHDT, CDR2 YYEEEE. With 2 bases removed from V and 5 bases from J, the gap between germline ends came to 3 bases. For the CDR3, the DNA is TGTGCCAGCAGCTTCGGAGATACGCAGTATTTT. This encodes CASSFGDTQYF. Drawing the rest from reference TRBV5-6 and TRBJ2-3, the complete variable domain is DAGVTQSPTHLIKTRGQQVTLRCSPKSGHDTVSWYQQALGQGPQFIFQYYEEEERQRGNFPDRFSGHQFPNYSSELNVNALLLGDSALYLCASSFGDTQYFGPGTRLTVL.

Points on this clone: Because the CDR3 is missing its conserved closing phenylalanine or tryptophan, this is likely a read error. The chain links TRBV27 to TRBJ1-1; D possibly corresponds to TRBD1 (6 bases). The germline CDR1 and CDR2 sequences are MNHEY and SMNVEV (reference sequence). Trimming removed 6 bases from V and 2 bases from J, with 16 bases in between. CDR3 length equals 15 residues. The CDR3 sequence: CASSTRSGANTEAFS. The CDR3, as DNA: TGTGCCAGCAGCACCCGTTCAGGGGCCAACACTGAAGCTTTCTCT.

The chain carries TRBV30 and TRBJ1-3, with 8 bases lining up with TRBD1. The CDR3 loop spans 15 amino acids. Germline V CDR1 and CDR2: GTSNPN, SVGIG (reference sequence). V gave up 5 bases and J gave up 0 bases; unmatched junction bases: 6. The CDR3 sequence: CAWETTGGSGNTIYF. The CDR3 DNA is TGTGCCTGGGAGACCACAGGGGGCTCTGGAAACACCATATATTTT.

The J gene is TRBJ2-5, the V gene TRBV7-9; D might be TRBD2 (6 bases). V was shortened by 6 bases and J by 4 bases, with 15 bases between the two germline ends. This CDR3 region has 14 residues. The germline CDR1 and CDR2 sequences are SEHNR and FQNEAQ (reference sequence). CDR3 sequence reads: CASSPSPRGETQYF. Written as DNA, the CDR3 is TGTGCCAGCAGTCCCTCGCCGCGGGGAGAGACCCAGTACTTC.

V and J are TRBV27 and TRBJ1-5, with D possibly matching TRBD1 (6 bases). V gave up 6 bases and J gave up 7 bases, with 16 bases separating them. The CDR3 runs to 14 residues. Looked up from germline, CDR1 is MNHEY and CDR2 is SMNVEV (reference sequence). The CDR3, as DNA: TGTGCCAGCAGCTGGACAGCCCAATTCCAGCCCCAGCATTTT. This translates into CASSWTAQFQPQHF.